These T cell receptor beta chains were read from a single sample in a study of response to subunit inactivated influenza vaccine. TCRdb passed the RT-PCR reads through MiXCR, listing each CDR3 protein once. Of about 570,000 distinct CDR3 sequences listed, approximately 12% are singletons. The sequencing used PBMCs from blood, collected on the day of vaccination. These TCRs come from a man aged 50 to 59 who received an inactivated influenza vaccine. Each CDR3 is given with its conserved first and last residue. D genes are given only for firm matches. The listing skips clone size in some rows; elsewhere it reads once, few, many or a size class.

CDR3: CASSIGQGRYEQYF
DNA: TGTGCCAGCAGCATTGGACAGGGTCGGTACGAGCAGTACTTC
J: TRBJ2-7
size: .
V: TRBV13
D: TRBD1

CDR3: CASSYPLQGQQETQYF
DNA: TGTGCCAGCAGTTACCCATTACAGGGCCAGCAAGAGACCCAGTACTTC
J: TRBJ2-5
size: few
V: TRBV6-2/TRBV6-3
D: .

CDR3: CASSVRGGSNQPQHF
DNA: TGTGCCAGCAGTGTTCGGGGGGGGAGCAATCAGCCCCAGCATTTT
J: TRBJ1-5
size: many
V: TRBV12-3/TRBV12-4
D: .

CDR3: CATSRSLTSQGTNTGELFF
DNA: TGTGCCACCAGCAGATCCCTCACAAGCCAGGGTACGAACACCGGGGAGCTGTTTTTT
J: TRBJ2-2
size: few
V: TRBV15
D: .

CDR3: CASSLNGGRGGTDTQYF
DNA: TGTGCCAGCAGCTTAAACGGGGGGCGGGGCGGCACAGATACGCAGTATTTT
J: TRBJ2-3
size: few
V: TRBV7-3
D: .

CDR3: CASSVETLKVGGQYF
DNA: TGTGCCAGCAGTGTGGAGACACTCAAGGTGGGGGGCCAGTACTTC
J: TRBJ2-5
size: few
V: TRBV2
D: .

CDR3: CASSLDGEPLHF
DNA: TGTGCCAGCAGCTTAGACGGGGAGCCCCTCCACTTT
J: TRBJ1-6
size: .
V: TRBV7-9
D: .

CDR3: CASSLAPTGLGSPLHF
DNA: TGTGCCAGCAGCTTGGCCCCCACGGGTTTAGGTTCACCCCTCCACTTT
J: TRBJ1-6
size: many
V: TRBV5-5
D: .

CDR3: CSARLAGGSSETQYF
DNA: TGCAGTGCGAGACTAGCGGGGGGCAGCAGTGAGACCCAGTACTTC
J: TRBJ2-5
size: many
V: TRBV20-1
D: TRBD2

CDR3: CSARSDRGGGYTF
DNA: TGCAGTGCTAGATCTGACAGGGGAGGTGGCTACACCTTC
J: TRBJ1-2
size: .
V: TRBV20-1
D: TRBD1

CDR3: CAIRKQGGADTQYF
DNA: TGTGCCATCAGGAAACAGGGCGGCGCAGATACGCAGTATTTT
J: TRBJ2-3
size: few
V: TRBV10-3
D: .

CDR3: CASSYSIVSGGYEQYF
DNA: TGTGCCAGCAGTTACTCGATTGTCAGCGGGGGCTACGAGCAGTACTTC
J: TRBJ2-7
size: .
V: TRBV6-5
D: TRBD2

CDR3: CASSQGFPAGPGQKRSGELFF
DNA: TGCGCCAGCAGCCAAGGTTTTCCCGCGGGTCCGGGACAGAAAAGATCCGGGGAGCTGTTTTTT
J: TRBJ2-2
size: .
V: TRBV4-1
D: TRBD1

CDR3: CASSSRGPSTDTQYF
DNA: TGTGCCAGCAGTTCCAGGGGGCCGAGCACAGATACGCAGTATTTT
J: TRBJ2-3
size: .
V: TRBV12-3/TRBV12-4
D: TRBD1

CDR3: CASSLWGGMAENIQYF
DNA: TGTGCCAGCAGTTTGTGGGGGGGCATGGCGGAAAACATTCAGTACTTC
J: TRBJ2-4
size: few
V: TRBV28
D: .

CDR3: CASSLAGLGSYEQYF
DNA: TGTGCCAGCAGCTTAGCCGGACTTGGTTCCTACGAGCAGTACTTC
J: TRBJ2-7
size: few
V: TRBV7-8
D: .

CDR3: CASSSGSLLGANVLTF
DNA: TGTGCCAGCAGTTCCGGGTCTTTACTGGGGGCCAACGTCCTGACTTTC
J: TRBJ2-6
size: few
V: TRBV6-5
D: .

CDR3: CASSSSALSSYNEQFF
DNA: TGTGCCAGCAGCTCCTCAGCGTTAAGCTCCTACAATGAGCAGTTCTTC
J: TRBJ2-1
size: few
V: TRBV7-6
D: .

CDR3: CASSLARGHGANVLTF
DNA: TGTGCCAGCAGCTTAGCTCGGGGGCATGGGGCCAACGTCCTGACTTTC
J: TRBJ2-6
size: .
V: TRBV11-2
D: .

CDR3: CAWSVRTSGRGSPVNEQFF
DNA: TGTGCCTGGAGTGTACGGACTAGCGGGAGGGGCTCTCCGGTCAATGAGCAGTTCTTC
J: TRBJ2-1
size: .
V: TRBV30
D: TRBD2

CDR3: CASSRLAGGSYEQFF
DNA: TGTGCCAGCAGCCGACTAGCGGGAGGATCCTATGAGCAGTTCTTC
J: TRBJ2-1
size: few
V: TRBV7-9
D: TRBD2

CDR3: CASSERQGANSPLHF
DNA: TGTGCCAGCAGTGAAAGACAGGGGGCGAATTCACCCCTCCACTTT
J: TRBJ1-6
size: .
V: TRBV2
D: TRBD1

CDR3: CSAVFGIRETQYF
DNA: TGCAGTGCTGTTTTCGGAATCAGGGAGACCCAGTACTTC
J: TRBJ2-5
size: few
V: TRBV20-1
D: .

CDR3: CASSRRLAEPYTDTQYF
DNA: TGTGCCAGCAGCCGAAGACTAGCGGAGCCATACACAGATACGCAGTATTTT
J: TRBJ2-3
size: .
V: TRBV4-2
D: TRBD2

CDR3: CASSLLISGNEQFF
DNA: TGTGCCAGCAGCTTATTGATCAGCGGCAATGAGCAGTTCTTC
J: TRBJ2-1
size: .
V: TRBV7-8
D: .

CDR3: CASSPRPGAETQYF
DNA: TGTGCCAGCAGTCCCCGGCCAGGGGCAGAGACCCAGTACTTC
J: TRBJ2-5
size: .
V: TRBV12-3/TRBV12-4
D: .

CDR3: CASSWTGTATGELFF
DNA: TGTGCCAGCAGTTGGACAGGGACGGCCACCGGGGAGCTGTTTTTT
J: TRBJ2-2
size: .
V: TRBV12-3/TRBV12-4
D: TRBD1